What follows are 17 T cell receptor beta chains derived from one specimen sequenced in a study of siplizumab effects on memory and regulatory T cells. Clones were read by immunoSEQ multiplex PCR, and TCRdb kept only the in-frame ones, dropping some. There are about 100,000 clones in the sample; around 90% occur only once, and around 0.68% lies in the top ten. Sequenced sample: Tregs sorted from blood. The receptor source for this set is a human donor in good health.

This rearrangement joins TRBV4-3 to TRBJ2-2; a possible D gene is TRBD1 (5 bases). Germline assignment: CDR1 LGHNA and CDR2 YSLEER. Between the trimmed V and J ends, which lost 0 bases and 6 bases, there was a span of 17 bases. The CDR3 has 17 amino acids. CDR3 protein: CASSQDGRGAMSGELFF. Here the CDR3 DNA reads TGCGCCAGCAGCCAAGATGGAAGGGGCGCGATGTCCGGGGAGCTGTTTTTT.

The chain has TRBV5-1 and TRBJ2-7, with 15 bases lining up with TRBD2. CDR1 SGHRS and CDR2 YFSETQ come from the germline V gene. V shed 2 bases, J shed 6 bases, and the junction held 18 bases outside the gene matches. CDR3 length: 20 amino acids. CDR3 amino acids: CASSFTVGLAGGPDLREQYF. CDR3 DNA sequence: TGCGCCAGCAGCTTCACCGTAGGACTAGCGGGAGGGCCAGATCTCCGCGAGCAGTACTTC. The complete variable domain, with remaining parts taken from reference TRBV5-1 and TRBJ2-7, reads KAGVTQTPRYLIKTRGQQVTLSCSPISGHRSVSWYQQTPGQGLQFLFEYFSETQRNKGNFPGRFSGRQFSNSRSEMNVSTLELGDSALYLCASSFTVGLAGGPDLREQYFGPGTRLTVT.

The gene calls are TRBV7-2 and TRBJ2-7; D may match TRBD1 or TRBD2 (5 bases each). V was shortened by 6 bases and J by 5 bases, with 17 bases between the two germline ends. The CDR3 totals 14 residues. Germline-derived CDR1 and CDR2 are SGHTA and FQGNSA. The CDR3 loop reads CASRPQTRDHEQYF. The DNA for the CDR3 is TGTGCCAGCAGGCCTCAAACCAGGGACCACGAGCAGTACTTC.

CDR3 coding DNA: TGTGCCACCAGCAGCTATCGGGACGGGAACTATGGCTACACCTTC. The encoded protein is CATSSYRDGNYGYTF. The V and J genes are TRBV15 and TRBJ1-2, with a weak D call TRBD1 (5 bases). V was trimmed by 3 bases and J by 2 bases, leaving 13 bases between them. The germline gives CDR1 LNHNV, CDR2 YYDKDF (reference sequence). The CDR3 length is 15 residues.

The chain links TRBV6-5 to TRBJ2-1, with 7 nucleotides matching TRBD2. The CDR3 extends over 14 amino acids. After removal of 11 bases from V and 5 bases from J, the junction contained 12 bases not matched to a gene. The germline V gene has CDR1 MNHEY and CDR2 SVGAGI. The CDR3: CAARRLAENNEQFF. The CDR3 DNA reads TGTGCCGCTCGACGGCTAGCGGAGAACAATGAGCAGTTCTTC.

For the CDR3, the DNA is TGCGCCAGCAGCTTGTTGGGACAGCAACCTGCAACTAATGAAAAACTGTTTTTT. Its protein is CASSLLGQQPATNEKLFF. The chain recombines TRBV5-1 with TRBJ1-4, with 7 nucleotides matching TRBD1. CDR3 length equals 18 residues. Per the germline V gene, CDR1 is SGHRS and CDR2 is YFSETQ. Germline trimming cut 1 base from V and 0 bases from J; bases unmatched to any gene: 9.

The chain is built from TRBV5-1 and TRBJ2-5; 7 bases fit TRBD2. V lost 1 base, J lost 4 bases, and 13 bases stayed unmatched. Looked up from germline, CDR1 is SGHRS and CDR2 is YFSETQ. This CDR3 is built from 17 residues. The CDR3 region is CASSLTAWTSFGETQYF. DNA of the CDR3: TGCGCCAGCAGCTTGACAGCCTGGACTAGTTTTGGAGAGACCCAGTACTTC. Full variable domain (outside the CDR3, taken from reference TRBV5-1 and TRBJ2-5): KAGVTQTPRYLIKTRGQQVTLSCSPISGHRSVSWYQQTPGQGLQFLFEYFSETQRNKGNFPGRFSGRQFSNSRSEMNVSTLELGDSALYLCASSLTAWTSFGETQYFGPGTRLLVL.

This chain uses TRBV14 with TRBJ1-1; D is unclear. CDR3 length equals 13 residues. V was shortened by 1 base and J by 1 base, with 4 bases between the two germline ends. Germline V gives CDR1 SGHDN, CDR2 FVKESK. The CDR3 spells CASSQGQNTEAFF. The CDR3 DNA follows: TGTGCCAGCAGCCAAGGACAGAACACTGAAGCTTTCTTT.

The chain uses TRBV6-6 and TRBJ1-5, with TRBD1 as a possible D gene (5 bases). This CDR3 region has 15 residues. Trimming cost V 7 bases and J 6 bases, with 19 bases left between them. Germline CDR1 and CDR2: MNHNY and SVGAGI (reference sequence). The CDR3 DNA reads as TGTGCCAGCAAAGCGGGGCAGGGAGAGGGTCAGCCCCAGCATTTT. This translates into CASKAGQGEGQPQHF.

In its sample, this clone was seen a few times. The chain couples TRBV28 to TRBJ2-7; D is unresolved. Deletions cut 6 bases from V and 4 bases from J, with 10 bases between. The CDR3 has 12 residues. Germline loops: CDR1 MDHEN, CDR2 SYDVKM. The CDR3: CASSGRRYEQYF. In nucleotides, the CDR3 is TGTGCCAGCAGCGGCAGGCGATACGAGCAGTACTTC.

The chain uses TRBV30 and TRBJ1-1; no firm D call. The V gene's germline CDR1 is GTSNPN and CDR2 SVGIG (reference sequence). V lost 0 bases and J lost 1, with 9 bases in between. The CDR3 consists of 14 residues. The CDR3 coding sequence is TGTGCCTGGAGTGTAGACGTGCGGAACACTGAAGCTTTCTTT. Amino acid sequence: CAWSVDVRNTEAFF.

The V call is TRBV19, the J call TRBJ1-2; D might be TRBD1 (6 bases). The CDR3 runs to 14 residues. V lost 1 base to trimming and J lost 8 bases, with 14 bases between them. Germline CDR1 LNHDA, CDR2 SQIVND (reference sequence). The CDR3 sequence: CASSIVSSQGGYTF. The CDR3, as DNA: TGTGCCAGTAGTATAGTTTCGTCACAGGGCGGCTACACCTTC.

This CDR3 reads CASSIYGTVSSPLHF. The CDR3, as DNA: TGTGCCAGTAGTATCTACGGCACAGTTAGTTCACCCCTCCACTTT. The chain recombines TRBV19 with TRBJ1-6, with D uncertain. With 3 bases removed from V and 9 bases from J, the gap between germline ends came to 15 bases. CDR3 size: 15 residues. Germline V lookup: CDR1 LNHDA, CDR2 SQIVND (reference sequence).

The CDR3 DNA is TGTGCCAGCAGCTTCGACATTGAAAACATTCAGTACTTC. Its translation: CASSFDIENIQYF. The chain is built from TRBV7-3 and TRBJ2-4; unclear D gene. The germline gives CDR1 SGHTA, CDR2 FQGTGA. V shed 3 bases and J shed 5 bases, with 8 bases lying between them. The CDR3 length is 13 residues.

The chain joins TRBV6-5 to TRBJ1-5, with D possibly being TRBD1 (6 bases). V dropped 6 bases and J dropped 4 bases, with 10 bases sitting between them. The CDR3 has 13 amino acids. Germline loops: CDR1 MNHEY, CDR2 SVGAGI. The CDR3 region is CASSGQQNQPQHF. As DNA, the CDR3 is TGTGCCAGCAGCGGACAGCAAAATCAGCCCCAGCATTTT.

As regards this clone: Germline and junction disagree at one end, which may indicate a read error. The DNA for the CDR3 is TGTGCCACCGTCATGAACACTCAAGCTTTCTTT. It specifies CATVMNTQAFF. This chain uses TRBV6-6 with TRBJ1-1; D is uncertain. From germline, CDR1 is MNHNY and CDR2 SVGAGI (reference sequence). There are 11 residues in the CDR3.

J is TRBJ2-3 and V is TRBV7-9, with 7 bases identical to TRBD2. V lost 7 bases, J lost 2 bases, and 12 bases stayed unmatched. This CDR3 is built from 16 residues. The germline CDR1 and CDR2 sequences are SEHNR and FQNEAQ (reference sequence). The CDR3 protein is CASKPMGTTYTDTQYF. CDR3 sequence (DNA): TGTGCCAGCAAGCCCATGGGGACTACCTACACAGATACGCAGTATTTT.